The 28 T cell receptor beta chains reported below all come from one sample, sequenced in a study of shared clonotypes between healthy human individuals. Clones were sequenced by immunoSEQ multiplex PCR, and TCRdb holds only the in-frame ones, with some missing. The sample holds some 1 million clones, 60% to 80% seen once. Source material: memory CD4+ T cells sorted from blood. The subset was: CD45RA-negative fraction. These receptors were collected from a man between 18 and 35 years old in good health.

The chain links TRBV11-2 to TRBJ2-7; D unclear. The CDR3 has 14 amino acids. The V gene lost 3 bases and the J gene lost 5 bases, with 14 bases spanning the gap. Germline CDR1 is SGHAT and CDR2 is FQNNGV. In nucleotides, the CDR3 is TGTGCCAGCAGCTTGACGGATGGCCGCCACGAGCAGTACTTC. Translation: CASSLTDGRHEQYF.

The gene calls are TRBV4-3 and TRBJ2-3; 14 bases align to TRBD2. This CDR3 comprises 13 residues. CDR1 and CDR2 from the germline V gene are LGHNA and YSLEER. V lost 3 bases, J lost 13 bases, and 3 bases stayed unmatched. This CDR3 is CASSQGLAGEKYF. The CDR3 nucleotides read TGCGCCAGCAGCCAGGGACTAGCGGGAGAAAAGTATTTT.

This clone was detected a few times. The genes are TRBV7-2 and TRBJ2-7, with 15 nucleotides matching TRBD2. V dropped 7 bases and J dropped 6; count of bases not matched to a gene: 4. CDR3 size: 14 residues. The germline V gene encodes CDR1 SGHTA and CDR2 FQGNSA. CDR3 sequence: CASTQGLAGGEQYF. In DNA form, the CDR3 reads TGTGCCAGCACCCAGGGACTAGCGGGAGGCGAGCAGTACTTC.

The V gene is TRBV6-1, the J gene TRBJ1-5; D unclear. The CDR3 spans 14 residues. Germline CDR1 reads MNHNS; CDR2 reads SASEGT. Deletions cut 8 bases from V and 0 bases from J, with 11 bases between. This CDR3 is CASGPSYSNQPQHF. CDR3 coding DNA: TGTGCCAGCGGGCCTAGCTATAGCAATCAGCCCCAGCATTTT.

A single count supports this clone. The CDR3 nucleotides read TGTGCCAGCAGCGTAGGAGCGGGAGGGCAAAATGAGCAGTTCTTC. Protein sequence: CASSVGAGGQNEQFF. The rearrangement joins TRBV9 to TRBJ2-1; TRBD2 matches 10 bases. The length of the CDR3 is 15 residues. The junction had 4 bases not matched to a gene; V was cut back by 0 bases and J by 7 bases. Germline V CDR1 and CDR2: SGDLS, YYNGEE.

CDR3 nucleotide sequence: TGTGCCAGCACGAGGGGGGCAGACGAAAAACTGTTTTTT. Translating it yields CASTRGADEKLFF. The J gene is TRBJ1-4, the V gene TRBV7-2; tentatively, D is TRBD1 (6 bases). V shed 7 bases and J shed 8 bases, with 14 bases lying between them. The CDR3 consists of 13 residues. CDR1 and CDR2 (germline): SGHTA, FQGNSA.

A note on this clone: Other DNA sequences in this sample translate to the same CDR3. The V gene is TRBV7-9, the J gene TRBJ2-3; 9 bases map to TRBD2. V shed 0 bases and J 3 bases; nucleotides not matched to a gene: 1. Germline loops: CDR1 SEHNR, CDR2 FQNEAQ (reference sequence). CDR3 length equals 15 residues. Here the CDR3 reads CASSLAAGGTDTQYF. The CDR3 DNA sequence: TGTGCCAGCAGCTTAGCGGCGGGGGGGACAGATACGCAGTATTTT.

The chain has TRBV6-1 and TRBJ1-1; the D gene is possibly TRBD1 (6 bases). This CDR3 has 15 residues. Trimming removed 1 base from V and 5 bases from J, with 14 bases in between. Germline CDR1 is MNHNS and CDR2 is SASEGT. In DNA form, the CDR3 reads TGTGCCAGCAGTGAAGACCAGGGGCCGAGGACTGAAGCTTTCTTT. Protein sequence: CASSEDQGPRTEAFF.

The chain is built from TRBV4-2 and TRBJ2-3, with D uncertain. The V end was cut by 4 bases, the J end by 5 bases, with 19 bases between. The CDR3 extends over 16 amino acids. The V gene's germline CDR1 is LGHNA and CDR2 YNFKEQ. CDR3 DNA sequence: TGTGCCAGCAGCCCCATCTCGGTAGGGCGGATAGATACGCAGTATTTT. Encoded protein: CASSPISVGRIDTQYF.

The chain uses TRBV12-1 and TRBJ1-1. TRBV12-1 is flagged as a pseudogene. The CDR3 has 13 residues. The CDR3 protein is CASSWYRGTEAFF. The DNA for the CDR3 is TGTGCCAGCAGCTGGTACCGCGGCACTGAAGCTTTCTTT.

The genes are TRBV6-5 and TRBJ2-7; the match to TRBD2 covers 13 bases. V gave up 6 bases and J gave up 3 bases; unmatched junction bases: 5. The CDR3 runs to 15 residues. Germline-derived CDR1 and CDR2 are MNHEY and SVGAGI. The CDR3 sequence is CASSPGLAGNYEQYF. The CDR3 DNA reads TGTGCCAGCAGCCCGGGACTAGCGGGAAACTACGAGCAGTACTTC.

The rearrangement joins TRBV2 to TRBJ1-6, with D tentatively TRBD1 (5 bases). The CDR3 loop spans 15 amino acids. Trimming removed 0 bases from V and 8 bases from J, with 11 bases in between. Germline assignment: CDR1 SNHLY and CDR2 FYNNEI. The CDR3 reads CASSEARGRDSPLHF. The DNA for the CDR3 is TGTGCCAGCAGTGAAGCGCGGGGGAGGGATTCACCCCTCCACTTT.

In this sample, this clone turned up many times. The gene calls are TRBV4-1 and TRBJ2-2, with a tentative D call TRBD1 (6 bases). Germline V CDR1 and CDR2: MGHRA, YSYEKL. Trimming pared 9 bases from V and 2 bases from J, leaving 16 bases between. The CDR3 is 15 residues long. CDR3 sequence reads: CASTNRAVNTGELFF. Here the CDR3 DNA reads TGCGCCAGTACAAACAGGGCGGTCAACACCGGGGAGCTGTTTTTT.

The rearrangement joins TRBV10-3 to TRBJ2-7; maybe TRBD1 (6 bases). V was shortened by 5 bases and J by 0 bases, with 17 bases between the two germline ends. From germline, CDR1 is ENHRY and CDR2 SYGVKD. The CDR3 totals 16 residues. CDR3 sequence: CAISPSSGTISYEQYF. The CDR3 region has the DNA TGTGCCATCAGTCCTTCCTCCGGGACAATCTCCTACGAGCAGTACTTC.

The rearrangement uses TRBV12-1 and TRBJ2-1. TRBV12-1 is flagged as a pseudogene. The length of the CDR3 is 14 residues. The CDR3 bases are TGTGCCAGCAGCTTTGAAGACGGCTACAATGAGCAGTTCTTC. It codes for CASSFEDGYNEQFF.

This clone was picked up a small number of times. The chain recombines TRBV6-5 with TRBJ2-7; weak D call: TRBD2 (5 bases). V shed 6 bases and J shed 2 bases, with 14 bases lying between them. Germline-derived CDR1 and CDR2 are MNHEY and SVGAGI. This CDR3 has 14 amino acids. CDR3 nucleotide sequence: TGTGCCAGCAGGCAACCGGGAACCACCTACGAGCAGTACTTC. Translation gives CASRQPGTTYEQYF.

The chain combines TRBV5-1 with TRBJ2-1, with a possible D match to TRBD2 (6 bases). CDR3 length: 15 amino acids. The germline V gene encodes CDR1 SGHRS and CDR2 YFSETQ. Trimming shortened V by 5 bases and J by 0 bases, and 12 bases separated the two germline ends. CDR3 amino acids: CASRVSGGSYNEQFF. CDR3 DNA sequence: TGCGCCAGCAGAGTTAGCGGAGGCTCCTACAATGAGCAGTTCTTC.

This clone has at least ten counts. The rearrangement joins TRBV6-6 to TRBJ2-4, with 10 bases matching TRBD1. Germline-derived CDR1 and CDR2 are MNHNY and SVGAGI (reference sequence). The CDR3 is made up of 16 amino acids. The V gene end was trimmed by 5 bases and the J gene end by 0 bases; junction bases not matched to a gene: 4. The CDR3 loop reads CASSQGQGGAKNIQYF. CDR3 in DNA: TGTGCCAGCAGTCAAGGACAGGGGGGAGCCAAAAACATTCAGTACTTC.

This chain joins TRBV5-1 and TRBJ2-2; D gene ambiguous. CDR1 and CDR2 (germline): SGHRS, YFSETQ. This CDR3 has 14 residues. V was pared by 3 bases and J by 2 bases, with 8 bases between. The CDR3 loop is CASSSSINTGELFF. CDR3 DNA: TGCGCCAGCAGCTCGTCGATTAACACCGGGGAGCTGTTTTTT.

CDR3 sequence (DNA): TGTGCTAGTGGTTCGTCTGACAGGGGAAGTACTGAAGCTTTCTTT. It specifies CASGSSDRGSTEAFF. This chain joins TRBV12-5 and TRBJ1-1; TRBD1 aligns across 8 bases. The V gene's germline CDR1 is LGHNT and CDR2 FRNRAP. V gave up 4 bases and J gave up 5 bases; unmatched junction bases: 9. The CDR3 has 15 amino acids.

This rearrangement joins TRBV5-4 to TRBJ1-1; a weak D match, TRBD1 (5 bases). The CDR3 contains 16 residues. Trimming removed 3 bases from V and 0 bases from J, with 15 bases in between. Per the germline V gene, CDR1 is SGHNT and CDR2 is YYREEE (reference sequence). The CDR3 nucleotides are TGTGCCAGCAGCTCGGGGGAGGGAAGAATGAACACTGAAGCTTTCTTT. It translates to CASSSGEGRMNTEAFF.

J is TRBJ2-2 and V is TRBV13; a weak D match, TRBD2 (6 bases). V was pared by 7 bases and J by 4 bases, with 16 bases between. The CDR3 is 15 residues long. The germline V gene encodes CDR1 PRHDT and CDR2 FYEKMQ (reference sequence). CDR3 residues: CASKRLAGSTGELFF. In DNA, the CDR3 is TGTGCCAGCAAACGTTTGGCGGGGTCCACCGGGGAGCTGTTTTTT. The whole variable domain, filled in from reference TRBV13 and TRBJ2-2, reads AAGVIQSPRHLIKEKRETATLKCYPIPRHDTVYWYQQGPGQDPQFLISFYEKMQSDKGSIPDRFSAQQFSDYHSELNMSSLELGDSALYFCASKRLAGSTGELFFGEGSRLTVL.

This chain joins TRBV25-1 and TRBJ2-7; 7 bases are shared with TRBD1. The CDR3 is 14 amino acids. V was clipped by 6 bases and J by 8 bases; unmatched bases: 13. Germline V gene lookup returns CDR1 MGHDK and CDR2 SYGVNS. The CDR3 sequence: CASSSGTVLSKQYF. In DNA form, the CDR3 reads TGTGCCAGCAGCTCCGGGACAGTCCTCTCCAAGCAGTACTTC.

The CDR3 sequence: CASSFYNSPLHF. CDR3 DNA: TGTGCCAGCAGCTTCTATAATTCACCCCTCCACTTT. The chain links TRBV7-2 to TRBJ1-6; D is unclear. Deletions cut 3 bases from V and 3 bases from J, with 0 bases between. The length of the CDR3 is 12 residues. Per the germline V gene, CDR1 is SGHTA and CDR2 is FQGNSA.

The J gene is TRBJ2-7, the V gene TRBV12-5; D possibly corresponds to TRBD1 (5 bases). Germline CDR1 is LGHNT and CDR2 is FRNRAP. The V end was cut by 5 bases, the J end by 3 bases, with 20 bases between. The CDR3 consists of 16 residues. CDR3 region: CASGPRWGGTSYEQYF. In DNA, the CDR3 is TGTGCTAGTGGTCCCCGTTGGGGCGGTACAAGCTACGAGCAGTACTTC.

This clone showed up just a few times. This sequence joins TRBV15 and TRBJ1-2; no clear D. V lost 0 bases to trimming and J lost 6 bases, with 11 bases between them. Germline V gene sequence: CDR1 LNHNV, CDR2 YYDKDF (reference sequence). The CDR3 consists of 14 residues. The CDR3 nucleotides are TGTGCCACCAGCAGAGATGGGAGGGCTGATGGCTACACCTTC. Residues: CATSRDGRADGYTF. The complete variable domain, with remaining parts taken from reference TRBV15 and TRBJ1-2, reads DAMVIQNPRYQVTQFGKPVTLSCSQTLNHNVMYWYQQKSSQAPKLLFHYYDKDFNNEADTPDNFQSRRPNTSFCFLDIRSPGLGDTAMYLCATSRDGRADGYTFGSGTRLTVV.

The chain carries TRBV5-8 and TRBJ1-2, with no clear D. CDR1 and CDR2 (germline): SGHTS, YDEGEE. The CDR3 spans 13 residues. The V and J ends lost 0 bases and 5 bases respectively, with 8 bases between them. CDR3 sequence reads: CASSLAGRYGYTF. DNA for the CDR3: TGTGCCAGCAGCTTGGCCGGGCGGTATGGCTACACCTTC.

The chain carries TRBV10-3 and TRBJ2-5; 11 bases are shared with TRBD2. The CDR3 consists of 15 residues. CDR1 and CDR2 from the germline V gene are ENHRY and SYGVKD. J was trimmed by 3 bases and V by 10 bases; bases with no gene match: 10. The CDR3 DNA reads TGTGCCACCCTCGGGACTAGCGGAGAAAAAGAGACCCAGTACTTC. It specifies CATLGTSGEKETQYF.